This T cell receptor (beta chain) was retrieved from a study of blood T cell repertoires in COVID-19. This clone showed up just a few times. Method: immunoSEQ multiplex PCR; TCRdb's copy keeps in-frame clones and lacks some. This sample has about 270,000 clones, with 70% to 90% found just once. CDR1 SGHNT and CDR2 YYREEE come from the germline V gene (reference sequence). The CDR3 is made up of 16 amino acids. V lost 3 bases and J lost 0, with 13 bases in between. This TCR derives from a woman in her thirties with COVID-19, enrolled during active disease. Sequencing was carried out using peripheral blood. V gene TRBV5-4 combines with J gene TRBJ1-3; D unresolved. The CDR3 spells CASSSPSEDSGNTIYF. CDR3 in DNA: TGTGCCAGCAGCTCTCCTTCGGAGGACTCTGGAAACACCATATATTTT.